Listed here is a single T cell receptor (beta chain). Individual cDNA molecules had unique molecular identifiers attached to them by the library. TCRdb called the RACE reads again in MiXCR, with one record for every CDR3 protein. The sample contains 150,000 to 200,000 distinct CDR3 sequences, just under 30% of which appear only once. These data belong to a study of human T cells and chemical hapten exposure. The wider study: The study lasted about 24 weeks, and patients were dosed weekly with diphenylcyclopropenone on the scalp throughout.

Time point described: pre-sensitization, week 0. Treatment given: therapeutic diphenylcyclopropenone sensitization with weekly scalp DPC. This specimen was whole blood, taken in connection with sensitization to the hapten diphenylcyclopropenone (DPC). The source is a woman aged 30 to 39 with alopecia areata. Some clones in this sample may be carry-over from other donors' samples.

Here the CDR3 DNA reads TGTGCCAGCAGCTTAGATTTCGGGGAGCTGTTTTTT. Its translation: CASSLDFGELFF. The chain couples TRBV11-2 to TRBJ2-2; unclear D gene. V was shortened by 0 bases and J by 7 bases, with 3 bases between the two germline ends. The CDR3 is 12 residues long. Germline CDR1 is SGHAT and CDR2 is FQNNGV.